This T cell receptor (beta chain) was documented in a study of blood T cells in healthy people across ages. Study at large: With template switching, about one barcoded beta molecule was captured per two T cells.

Using a J-beta primer mix together with a sample-barcoded 5' primer, a second PCR was run for roughly 7 to 11 cycles. Using its own MiXCR run on the 5' RACE reads, TCRdb lists one record per CDR3 protein. The profile shows more than 450,000 distinct CDR3 sequences, roughly a quarter of them singletons. General observations from the study: Long-lived donors had more naive CD4+ cells and higher diversity than aged donors.

The V and J ends lost 4 bases and 5 bases respectively, with 11 bases between them. The CDR3 covers 13 residues. Germline assignment: CDR1 SGHTA and CDR2 FQGNSA. Points on this clonotype: Its antigen is unknown.

A further study also used this sample, focusing on T cells of mothers and their children.

This TCR came from a boy aged 2 to 9 in good health. The chain has TRBV7-2 and TRBJ1-2; D perhaps matches TRBD1 (5 bases). Sample: blood. The CDR3 spells CASSSGLAYGYTF. CDR3 nucleotide sequence: TGTGCCAGCAGCTCGGGGCTCGCGTATGGCTACACCTTC.